One and the same sample provided the 20 T cell receptor beta chains below, sequenced in a study of STAT5B mutations in CD4+ large granular lymphocyte leukemia. TCRdb's copy holds only in-frame clones and misses some; the assay was immunoSEQ multiplex PCR. Of fewer than 50,000 clones listed, roughly four fifths are singletons. Sequencing used CD4+ T cells from blood buffy coats. The receptors were gathered from a human donor in good health.

Comments on this clone: The sample contains more than one DNA sequence encoding this CDR3. The chain recombines TRBV30 with TRBJ1-3; no firm D call. There are 13 residues in the CDR3. Trimming stripped 1 base from V and 0 bases from J, with 4 bases between. CDR1 is GTSNPN, CDR2 SVGIG, per germline (reference sequence). The CDR3 loop is CAWSDPSGNTIYF. The CDR3 DNA reads TGTGCCTGGAGTGATCCCTCTGGAAACACCATATATTTT.

This chain uses TRBV5-1 with TRBJ2-1, with 13 nucleotides matching TRBD2. The CDR3 contains 16 residues. Per germline, CDR1 SGHRS and CDR2 YFSETQ. The V and J ends lost 2 bases and 8 bases, in that order; junction bases with no gene match: 7. The CDR3: CASSFRLAGGRYEQFF. For the CDR3, the DNA is TGCGCCAGCAGCTTCCGACTAGCGGGGGGTCGGTATGAGCAGTTCTTC.

The gene calls are TRBV19 and TRBJ2-2; TRBD1 might be the D (5 bases). The CDR3 spans 15 residues. Germline values: CDR1 LNHDA, CDR2 SQIVND (reference sequence). The V end was cut by 3 bases, the J end by 3 bases, with 11 bases between. Here the CDR3 reads CASSIEDRHTGELFF. The CDR3 nucleotides are TGTGCCAGTAGTATTGAAGACAGACACACCGGGGAGCTGTTTTTT. The variable domain in full, with the rest retrieved from reference TRBV19 and TRBJ2-2, is DGGITQSPKYLFRKEGQNVTLSCEQNLNHDAMYWYRQDPGQGLRLIYYSQIVNDFQKGDIAEGYSVSREKKESFPLTVTSAQKNPTAFYLCASSIEDRHTGELFFGEGSRLTVL.

In DNA form, the CDR3 reads TGTGCCAGCAGCCTTGGCGGGACTACCTACGAGCAGTACTTC. Translating gives CASSLGGTTYEQYF. The chain has TRBV9 and TRBJ2-5; 7 positions match TRBD2. The end of the DNA fits TRBJ2-7 better, so the J call may be wrong. Germline lookup yields CDR1 SGDLS and CDR2 YYNGEE. This CDR3 comprises 14 residues.

This clone was counted a few times. The V and J genes are TRBV10-2 and TRBJ2-7, with D tentatively TRBD2 (8 bases). Germline V gene data show CDR1 as WSHSY and CDR2 as SAAADI. The V gene lost 6 bases and the J gene lost 0 bases, with 15 bases spanning the gap. CDR3 size: 15 residues. The CDR3 DNA is TGCGCCAGCAGACTTAGCGGGGACAGCTCCTACGAGCAGTACTTC. Protein product: CASRLSGDSSYEQYF.

The J gene is TRBJ2-1, the V gene TRBV2; 8 bases are a match to TRBD1. V was clipped by 4 bases and J by 8 bases; unmatched bases: 7. Germline lookup yields CDR1 SNHLY and CDR2 FYNNEI. The CDR3 sequence is 14 residues long. CDR3 nucleotides: TGTGCCAGCAGTGGACAGGGGATTGGTGATGAGCAGTTCTTC. Amino acids: CASSGQGIGDEQFF.

V gene TRBV2 combines with J gene TRBJ2-7; 8 bases map to TRBD1. This CDR3 comprises 15 residues. Trimming took 7 bases from V and 1 from J; bases not matched to a gene: 9. Germline V gene data show CDR1 as SNHLY and CDR2 as FYNNEI. In DNA, the CDR3 is TGTGCCAGCAAAGAAGGGACAGGAGAATCCTACGAGCAGTACTTC. It specifies CASKEGTGESYEQYF.

This clone appeared once. The rearrangement uses TRBV5-6 and TRBJ2-1; 14 bases fit TRBD2. CDR1 SGHDT and CDR2 YYEEEE come from the germline V gene. The CDR3 consists of 16 residues. Losses at the gene ends were 4 bases for V and 4 bases for J; bases not matched to a gene: 4. The CDR3 here is CASSLRLAGGYNEQFF. The DNA for the CDR3 is TGTGCCAGCAGCCTCCGACTAGCGGGGGGGTACAATGAGCAGTTCTTC.

The chain employs TRBV9 and TRBJ2-3, with TRBD2 matching 10 bases. The J segment lost 2 bases and the V segment lost 0 bases, leaving 9 bases of the junction unmatched. The CDR3 is 18 residues long. CDR1 SGDLS and CDR2 YYNGEE come from the germline V gene. CDR3 in DNA: TGTGCCAGCAGCGTAGGAGCGGGGGGGCCCCGCTACACAGATACGCAGTATTTT. It codes for CASSVGAGGPRYTDTQYF.

V is TRBV6-6 and J is TRBJ2-2; 8 bases are a match to TRBD1. The CDR3 sequence is 14 residues long. V lost 6 bases, J lost 6 bases, and 6 bases stayed unmatched. Per the germline V gene, CDR1 is MNHNY and CDR2 is SVGAGI (reference sequence). The chain's CDR3 is CASRDQGAAGELFF. In nucleotides, the CDR3 is TGTGCCAGCAGGGACCAGGGGGCGGCCGGGGAGCTGTTTTTT.

V gene TRBV6-5 combines with J gene TRBJ1-2; no clear D. The CDR3 has 13 amino acids. The V gene's germline CDR1 is MNHEY and CDR2 SVGAGI. V was trimmed by 5 bases and J by 8 bases, leaving 15 bases between them. The CDR3 region is CASSPDMQSGYTF. CDR3 nucleotide sequence: TGTGCCAGCAGTCCCGACATGCAGAGCGGCTACACCTTC.

V and J are TRBV19 and TRBJ2-7; D is ambiguous. Germline values: CDR1 LNHDA, CDR2 SQIVND (reference sequence). V dropped 1 base and J dropped 4 bases, with 8 bases sitting between them. The CDR3 is 13 amino acids. The CDR3 loop is CASSIVTGYEQYF. Here the CDR3 DNA reads TGTGCCAGTAGTATAGTAACCGGATACGAGCAGTACTTC.

This chain joins TRBV9 and TRBJ1-4, with TRBD1 matching 8 bases. The V gene end was trimmed by 3 bases and the J gene end by 3 bases; junction bases not matched to a gene: 4. Germline CDR1 and CDR2: SGDLS and YYNGEE. This CDR3 is 15 amino acids long. CDR3 region: CASSAGQGSNEKLFF. Written as DNA, the CDR3 is TGTGCCAGCAGCGCAGGACAGGGCTCTAATGAAAAACTGTTTTTT.

The J gene is TRBJ1-5, the V gene TRBV18, with D uncertain. This CDR3 region has 14 residues. In germline, CDR1 is KGHSH, CDR2 LQKENI. V lost 2 bases to trimming and J lost 2 bases, with 7 bases between them. The CDR3 is CASSPGMGNQPQHF. Here the CDR3 DNA reads TGTGCCAGCTCACCAGGGATGGGCAATCAGCCCCAGCATTTT.

In its sample, this clone was seen a few times. The genes are TRBV29-1 and TRBJ2-7, with a weak D call TRBD2 (5 bases). The CDR3 spans 12 residues. V was clipped by 3 bases and J by 5 bases, with 11 bases between them. The germline gives CDR1 SQVTM, CDR2 ANQGSEA. In DNA form, the CDR3 reads TGCAGCGTTGATTCGGGGTTACACGAGCAGTACTTC. Translating it yields CSVDSGLHEQYF.

This chain joins TRBV7-3 and TRBJ2-1, with 7 nucleotides matching TRBD2. With V trimmed by 3 bases and J by 6 bases, 2 bases remained unmatched. Per germline, CDR1 SGHTA and CDR2 FQGTGA. The CDR3 runs to 13 residues. CDR3 DNA sequence: TGTGCCAGCAGCTTCGGGGGGACCAATGAGCAGTTCTTC. This codes for CASSFGGTNEQFF.

V usage is TRBV18 and J usage is TRBJ2-7; possible D gene TRBD1, 5 bases. V shed 4 bases and J shed 4 bases, with 23 bases lying between them. The germline V gene encodes CDR1 KGHSH and CDR2 LQKENI. The CDR3 has 17 residues. CDR3 in amino acids: CASSHTRSGNFWYEQYF. CDR3 nucleotides: TGTGCCAGCTCACACACCCGGTCAGGGAATTTCTGGTACGAGCAGTACTTC.

In its sample, this clone was seen once. This sequence joins TRBV27 and TRBJ1-2; tentatively, D is TRBD1 (5 bases). The CDR3 contains 15 residues. Trimming removed 1 base at V and 4 bases at J, with 13 bases between. The germline CDR1 and CDR2 sequences are MNHEY and SMNVEV (reference sequence). The CDR3, as DNA: TGTGCCAGCAGTTTATTAGCCGACAGCCTCTATGGCTACACCTTC. This sequence encodes CASSLLADSLYGYTF.

J is TRBJ2-3 and V is TRBV7-3; 7 bases line up with TRBD2. This CDR3 is built from 13 residues. Germline CDR1 reads SGHTA; CDR2 reads FQGTGA. Trimming removed 1 base from V and 6 bases from J; junction bases left unmatched: 1. This CDR3 is CASSLMGGDTQYF. CDR3 in DNA: TGTGCCAGCAGCTTAATGGGGGGGGATACGCAGTATTTT. Using reference TRBV7-3 and TRBJ2-3 for the parts outside the CDR3, the full variable domain is GAGVSQTPSNKVTEKGKYVELRCDPISGHTALYWYRQSLGQGPEFLIYFQGTGAADDSGLPNDRFFAVRPEGSVSTLKIQRTERGDSAVYLCASSLMGGDTQYFGPGTRLTVL.

The chain has TRBV14 and TRBJ2-3, with 11 positions matching TRBD2. This CDR3 is 17 amino acids long. Germline loops: CDR1 SGHDN, CDR2 FVKESK. V was clipped by 1 base and J by 3 bases; unmatched bases: 6. CDR3 sequence reads: CASSQGGTSGFTDTQYF. For the CDR3, the DNA is TGTGCCAGCAGCCAAGGGGGGACTAGCGGTTTTACAGATACGCAGTATTTT.